This T cell receptor (beta chain) was recorded in a study of cytomegalovirus exposure and HLA in healthy donors. The CDR3 runs 15 residues. Germline CDR1 reads SGHRS; CDR2 reads YFSETQ. Between the trimmed V and J ends, which lost 0 bases and 2 bases, there was a span of 8 bases. Broader study findings: An analysis that was carried out later associated 15,000 to 20,000 TCR beta sequences with HLA alleles at 0.05 false discovery rate. TCR beta chain V- and J-gene trimming was linked, in a later analysis, to a missense variant in DCLRE1C.

The PCR ran on 60 Vbeta and 13 Jbeta primers. Per the original data handling: It was a later analysis that counted about 80 million unique TCR beta chains, of which roughly 11 million were shared. Profiled with immunoSEQ multiplex PCR; TCRdb holds only in-frame clones, not every one. V and J calls and clone size are as listed in that table; D and trimming were resolved from the DNA. The sample lists 110,000 or so clones; about two thirds were seen once. This clone was seen a few times. Its antigen is as yet unknown. This TCR came from a woman aged 70 to 79 in good health and CMV-seropositive. The sequencing input was PBMCs. The rearrangement joins TRBV5-1 to TRBJ2-2, with D uncertain. CDR3 DNA sequence: TGCGCCAGCAGCTTGGGTATTTATAACACCGGGGAGCTGTTTTTT. Its protein product is CASSLGIYNTGELFF.